The rows below give T cell receptor beta chains drawn from one sample of a study of graft-versus-host responses after intestinal transplantation. The protocol was immunoSEQ multiplex PCR, while the TCRdb copy is restricted to in-frame clones and leaves out a portion. The repertoire consists of tens of thousands of clones, with about 93% occurring once and the leading ten covering 2.7%. The sequencing here drew on PBMCs, taken 118 to 130 days after intestinal transplantation. The receptors were gathered from a human patient who received an intestinal transplant, so some T cells may come from the graft donor. Each CDR3 is given with its conserved first and last residue. D genes are given only for firm matches. Not all rows give a size; the values are once, few, many and, for expanded clones, a class.

d_call j_call v_call clone_size cdr3_aa cdr3_nt
NA TRBJ1-5 TRBV27 NA CASSPNGGGQEPQHF TGTGCCAGCAGTCCCAACGGGGGCGGCCAGGAGCCCCAGCATTTT
TRBD1 TRBJ2-1 TRBV15 NA CATSRVGTGVYNEQFF TGTGCCACCAGCAGAGTGGGGACAGGGGTCTACAATGAGCAGTTCTTC
NA TRBJ1-2 TRBV5-1 NA CASSLDRTGGYTF TGCGCCAGCAGCTTAGACAGAACCGGTGGCTACACCTTC
TRBD2 TRBJ2-5 TRBV6-5 NA CASRGLADQETQYF TGTGCCAGCAGGGGGCTAGCGGACCAAGAGACCCAGTACTTC
NA TRBJ2-1 TRBV2 NA CASKTGDVYNEQFF TGTGCCAGCAAAACGGGGGATGTTTACAATGAGCAGTTCTTC
TRBD1 TRBJ1-5 TRBV6-5 NA CASSPNRGNQPQHF TGTGCCAGCAGTCCGAACAGGGGTAATCAGCCCCAGCATTTT
NA TRBJ2-5 TRBV19 NA CASSLRTDYKETQYF TGTGCCAGTAGTCTCCGGACCGATTATAAAGAGACCCAGTACTTC
NA TRBJ2-1 TRBV19 NA CASSRNRAYQLYNEQFF TGTGCCAGTAGTAGGAACAGGGCCTATCAACTCTACAATGAGCAGTTCTTC
TRBD1 TRBJ1-5 TRBV2 NA CASSEGQGYQPQHF TGTGCCAGCAGTGAGGGACAGGGCTATCAGCCCCAGCATTTT
TRBD1 TRBJ1-1 TRBV28 NA CASSPTGGHTEAFF TGTGCCAGCAGCCCGACAGGGGGGCACACTGAAGCTTTCTTT
NA TRBJ2-1 TRBV28 NA CASSFQVYNEQFF TGTGCCAGCAGTTTCCAGGTATACAATGAGCAGTTCTTC
NA TRBJ2-1 TRBV19 NA CASSIGRGNEQFF TGTGCCAGTAGTATAGGGAGGGGTAATGAGCAGTTCTTC
TRBD2 TRBJ2-1 TRBV5-1 NA CASSLRSGAPNEQFF TGCGCCAGCAGCTTGAGGAGCGGGGCCCCCAATGAGCAGTTCTTC
NA TRBJ2-4 TRBV28 NA CASSQSGAKNIQYF TGTGCCAGCAGCCAAAGCGGGGCCAAAAACATTCAGTACTTC
TRBD1 TRBJ2-7 TRBV10-3 NA CATLAPTGTAFYEQYF TGTGCCACCCTTGCCCCGACCGGGACAGCTTTCTACGAGCAGTACTTC
NA TRBJ2-1 TRBV6-5 NA CASSYSMDGRGEQFF TGTGCCAGCAGTTACTCGATGGACGGGCGGGGTGAGCAGTTCTTC
TRBD2 TRBJ2-7 TRBV4-1 NA CASSQRAGASYEQYF TGCGCCAGCAGCCAAAGAGCGGGAGCGTCCTACGAGCAGTACTTC
NA TRBJ1-2 TRBV9 NA CASSVDRRSYGYTF TGTGCCAGCAGCGTAGACAGGAGATCCTATGGCTACACCTTC
NA TRBJ1-3 TRBV5-1 few CASSLPGNTIYF TGCGCCAGCAGCTTGCCCGGAAACACCATATATTTT
TRBD1 TRBJ2-5 TRBV28 NA CASRFTGGWETQYF TGTGCCAGCAGATTCACAGGGGGCTGGGAGACCCAGTACTTC
NA TRBJ2-3 TRBV11-2 NA CASSLTTGAGDTQYF TGTGCCAGCAGCTTAACTACAGGGGCGGGGGATACGCAGTATTTT
NA TRBJ2-7 TRBV5-5 NA CASSAGGGGEQYF TGTGCCAGCAGCGCGGGCGGGGGCGGCGAGCAGTACTTC
NA TRBJ1-4 TRBV10-3 NA CAISEGVEKLFF TGTGCCATCAGTGAGGGGGTGGAAAAACTGTTTTTT